This TCR beta chain emerged from a study of shared clonotypes between healthy human individuals. About the study: A donor's plate count was three for CD4 naive and three for CD4 memory; CD8 naive had two and CD8 memory one. Study findings and constraints: Four donors showed sharing of approximately 5% of naive CD4 clonotypes. Sequencing depth was expected to affect clonotype sharing among donors.

On this clone itself: Its antigen is as yet unknown. Other DNA variants within this sample encode the same CDR3.

Germline assignment: CDR1 SGHRS and CDR2 YFSETQ. V lost 0 bases and J lost 6, with 7 bases in between. This CDR3 has 14 amino acids. Genomic DNA of every subset was divided equally among multiple immunoSEQ plates. The protocol was immunoSEQ multiplex PCR, while the TCRdb copy is restricted to in-frame clones and leaves out a portion. The sample contains more than 2 million clones, 85% to 95% of which appear only once. The TCR was taken from a man between 18 and 35 years old in good health. This chain uses TRBV5-1 with TRBJ1-6, with D unclear. The material sequenced was naive CD4+ T cells sorted from blood. The subset denotes: CD45RA+ positively selected. This CDR3 is CASSLGRTNSPLHF. The CDR3 DNA reads as TGCGCCAGCAGCTTGGGCCGGACTAATTCACCCCTCCACTTT.